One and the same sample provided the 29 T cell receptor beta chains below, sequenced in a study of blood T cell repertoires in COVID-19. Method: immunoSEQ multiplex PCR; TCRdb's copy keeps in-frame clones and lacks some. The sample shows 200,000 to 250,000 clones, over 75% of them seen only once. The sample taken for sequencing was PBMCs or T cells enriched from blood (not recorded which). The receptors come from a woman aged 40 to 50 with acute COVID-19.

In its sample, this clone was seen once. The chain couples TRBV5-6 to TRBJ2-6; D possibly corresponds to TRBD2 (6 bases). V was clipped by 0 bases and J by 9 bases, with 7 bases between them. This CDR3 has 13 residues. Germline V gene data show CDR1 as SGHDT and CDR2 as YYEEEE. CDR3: CASSLGEVNVLTF. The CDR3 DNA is TGTGCCAGCAGCTTGGGGGAGGTCAACGTCCTGACTTTC.

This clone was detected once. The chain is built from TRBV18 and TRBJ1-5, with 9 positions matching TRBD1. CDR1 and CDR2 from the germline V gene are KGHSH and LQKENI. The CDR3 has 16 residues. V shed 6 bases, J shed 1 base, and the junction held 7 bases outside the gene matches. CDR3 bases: TGTGCCAGCTCCCTGGGACAGGGTCGCAGCAATCAGCCCCAGCATTTT. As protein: CASSLGQGRSNQPQHF.

DNA for the CDR3: TGTGCCAGCACCATAGGGGACAGGGCCCACGAGCAGTACTTC. Its translation is CASTIGDRAHEQYF. The chain employs TRBV28 and TRBJ2-7; 9 bases match TRBD1. Germline loops: CDR1 MDHEN, CDR2 SYDVKM. This CDR3 comprises 14 residues. The trim removed 7 bases at V and 5 bases at J, leaving 9 bases unmatched.

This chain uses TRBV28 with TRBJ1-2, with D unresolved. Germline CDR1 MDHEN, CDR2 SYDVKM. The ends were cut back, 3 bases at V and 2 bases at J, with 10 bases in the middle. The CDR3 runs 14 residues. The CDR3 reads CASSLGRPNYGYTF. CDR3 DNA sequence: TGTGCCAGCAGTTTGGGCAGACCGAACTATGGCTACACCTTC.

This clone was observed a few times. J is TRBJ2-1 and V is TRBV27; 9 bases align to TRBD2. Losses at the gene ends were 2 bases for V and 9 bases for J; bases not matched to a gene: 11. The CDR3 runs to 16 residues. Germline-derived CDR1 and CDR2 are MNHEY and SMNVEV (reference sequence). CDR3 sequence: CASSLGSSSGIGEQFF. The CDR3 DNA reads TGTGCCAGCAGTTTAGGGTCGTCTAGCGGGATTGGTGAGCAGTTCTTC.

CDR3 DNA sequence: TGTGCCAGCAGCTCTGGACAGTTCTATGGCTACACCTTC. It encodes CASSSGQFYGYTF. This chain links TRBV7-8 with TRBJ1-2; D possibly corresponds to TRBD1 (6 bases). The germline gives CDR1 SGHVS, CDR2 FQNEAQ. The V gene lost 4 bases and the J gene lost 4 bases, with 10 bases spanning the gap. The length of the CDR3 is 13 residues.

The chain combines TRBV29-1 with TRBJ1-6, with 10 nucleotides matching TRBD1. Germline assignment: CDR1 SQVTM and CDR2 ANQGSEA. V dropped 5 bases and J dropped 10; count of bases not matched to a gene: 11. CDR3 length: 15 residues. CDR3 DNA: TGCAGCGTTCGGGATTCCGGGACAGGGGCCTCACCCCTCCACTTT. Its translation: CSVRDSGTGASPLHF.

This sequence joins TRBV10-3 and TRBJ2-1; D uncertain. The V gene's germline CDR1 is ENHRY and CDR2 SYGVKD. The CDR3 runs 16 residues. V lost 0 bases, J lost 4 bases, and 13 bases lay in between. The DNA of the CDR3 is TGTGCCATCAGTGAGTCGGTTACTACTCCATACAATGAGCAGTTCTTC. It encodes CAISESVTTPYNEQFF.

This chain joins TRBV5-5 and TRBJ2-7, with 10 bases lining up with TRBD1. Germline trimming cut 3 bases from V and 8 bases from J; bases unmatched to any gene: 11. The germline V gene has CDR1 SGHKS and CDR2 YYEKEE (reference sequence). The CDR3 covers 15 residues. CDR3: CASSSRTGTGAQQYF. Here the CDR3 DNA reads TGTGCCAGCAGCTCACGTACCGGGACAGGGGCTCAGCAGTACTTC.

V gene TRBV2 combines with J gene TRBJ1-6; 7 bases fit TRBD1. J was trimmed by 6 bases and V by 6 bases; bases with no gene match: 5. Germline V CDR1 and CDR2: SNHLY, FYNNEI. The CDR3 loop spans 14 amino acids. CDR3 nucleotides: TGTGCCAGCAGCGATGACAGGGTTAATTCACCCCTCCACTTT. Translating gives CASSDDRVNSPLHF.

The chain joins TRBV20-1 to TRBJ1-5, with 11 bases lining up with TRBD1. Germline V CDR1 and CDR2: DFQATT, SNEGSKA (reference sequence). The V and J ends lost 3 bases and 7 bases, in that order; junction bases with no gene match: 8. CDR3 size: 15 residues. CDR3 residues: CSASGGTGGLQPQHF. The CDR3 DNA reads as TGCAGTGCTAGTGGGGGGACAGGGGGATTACAGCCCCAGCATTTT.

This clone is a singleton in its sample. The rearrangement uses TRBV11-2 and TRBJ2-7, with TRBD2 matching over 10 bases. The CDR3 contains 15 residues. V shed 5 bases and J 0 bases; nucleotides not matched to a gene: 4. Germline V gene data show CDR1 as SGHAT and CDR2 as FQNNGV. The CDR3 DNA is TGTGCCAGCAGCCTAACTAGCGGGGTCTCCTACGAGCAGTACTTC. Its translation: CASSLTSGVSYEQYF.

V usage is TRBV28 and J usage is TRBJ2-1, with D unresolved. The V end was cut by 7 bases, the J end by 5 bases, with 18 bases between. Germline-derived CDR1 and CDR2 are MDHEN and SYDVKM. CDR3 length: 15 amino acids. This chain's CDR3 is CASNEPGPRNNEQFF. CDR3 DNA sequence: TGTGCCAGCAATGAACCGGGTCCCCGAAACAATGAGCAGTTCTTC.

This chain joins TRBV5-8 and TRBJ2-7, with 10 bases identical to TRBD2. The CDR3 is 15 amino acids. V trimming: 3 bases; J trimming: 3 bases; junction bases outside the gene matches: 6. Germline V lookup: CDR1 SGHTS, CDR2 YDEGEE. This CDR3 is CASSSASGSVYEQYF. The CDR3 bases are TGTGCCAGCAGCTCCGCTAGCGGGAGTGTCTACGAGCAGTACTTC.

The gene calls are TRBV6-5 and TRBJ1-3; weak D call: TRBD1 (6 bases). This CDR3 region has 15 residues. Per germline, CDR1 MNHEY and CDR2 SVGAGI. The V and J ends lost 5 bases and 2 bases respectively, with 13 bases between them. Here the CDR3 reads CASSRIGGTGNTIYF. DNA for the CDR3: TGTGCCAGCAGTAGAATAGGGGGTACTGGAAACACCATATATTTT.

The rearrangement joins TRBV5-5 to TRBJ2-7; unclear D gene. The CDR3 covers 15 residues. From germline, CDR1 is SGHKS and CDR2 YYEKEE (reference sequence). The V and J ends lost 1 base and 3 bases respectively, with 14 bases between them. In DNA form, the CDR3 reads TGTGCCAGCAGCTTGAACGGCTTAGCCGGCTACGAGCAGTACTTC. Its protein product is CASSLNGLAGYEQYF.

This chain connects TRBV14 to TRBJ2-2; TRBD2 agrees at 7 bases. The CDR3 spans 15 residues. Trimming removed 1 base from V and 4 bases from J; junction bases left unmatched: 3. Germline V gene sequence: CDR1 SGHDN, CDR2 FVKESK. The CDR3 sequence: CASSQAGGGTGELFF. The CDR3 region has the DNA TGTGCCAGCAGCCAAGCGGGGGGAGGCACCGGGGAGCTGTTTTTT. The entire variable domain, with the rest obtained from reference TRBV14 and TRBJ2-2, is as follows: EAGVTQFPSHSVIEKGQTVTLRCDPISGHDNLYWYRRVMGKEIKFLLHFVKESKQDESGMPNNRFLAERTGGTYSTLKVQPAELEDSGVYFCASSQAGGGTGELFFGEGSRLTVL.

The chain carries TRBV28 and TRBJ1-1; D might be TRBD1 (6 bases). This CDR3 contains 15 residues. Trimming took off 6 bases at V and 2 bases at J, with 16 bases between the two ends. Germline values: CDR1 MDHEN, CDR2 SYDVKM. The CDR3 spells CASSPRQVGNTEAFF. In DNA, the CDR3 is TGTGCCAGCAGCCCAAGACAGGTGGGAAACACTGAAGCTTTCTTT.

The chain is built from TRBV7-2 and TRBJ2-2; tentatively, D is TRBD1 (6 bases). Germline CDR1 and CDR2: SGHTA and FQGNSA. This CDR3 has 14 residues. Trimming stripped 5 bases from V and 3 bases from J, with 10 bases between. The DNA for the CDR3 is TGTGCCAGCAGCACCGACAGGTACACCGGGGAGCTGTTTTTT. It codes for CASSTDRYTGELFF.

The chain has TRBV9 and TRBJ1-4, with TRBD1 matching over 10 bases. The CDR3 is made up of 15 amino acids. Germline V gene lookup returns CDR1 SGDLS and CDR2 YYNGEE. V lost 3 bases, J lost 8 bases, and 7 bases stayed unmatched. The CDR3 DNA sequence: TGTGCCAGCAGCGCGTACCGGGACAGGGGCGAAAAACTGTTTTTT. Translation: CASSAYRDRGEKLFF.

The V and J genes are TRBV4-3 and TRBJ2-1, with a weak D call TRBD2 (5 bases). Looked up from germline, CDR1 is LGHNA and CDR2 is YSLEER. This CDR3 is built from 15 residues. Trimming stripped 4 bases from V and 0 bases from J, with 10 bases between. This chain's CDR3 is CASSLERNSYNEQFF. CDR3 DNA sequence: TGCGCCAGCAGCCTAGAGCGGAACTCCTACAATGAGCAGTTCTTC.

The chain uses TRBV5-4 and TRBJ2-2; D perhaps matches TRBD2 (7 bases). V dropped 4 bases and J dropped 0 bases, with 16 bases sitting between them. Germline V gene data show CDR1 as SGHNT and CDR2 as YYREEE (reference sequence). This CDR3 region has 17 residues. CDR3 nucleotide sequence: TGTGCCAGCAGCCGTTACCGGGGGGCTTCGAACACCGGGGAGCTGTTTTTT. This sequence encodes CASSRYRGASNTGELFF.

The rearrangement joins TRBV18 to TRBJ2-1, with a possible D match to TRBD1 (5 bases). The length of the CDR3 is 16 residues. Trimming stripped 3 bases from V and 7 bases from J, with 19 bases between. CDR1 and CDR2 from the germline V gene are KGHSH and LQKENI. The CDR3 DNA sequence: TGTGCCAGCTCACCGATCACAACATACCAGGGAAATGAGCAGTTCTTC. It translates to CASSPITTYQGNEQFF. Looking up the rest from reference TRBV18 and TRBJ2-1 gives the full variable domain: NAGVMQNPRHLVRRRGQEARLRCSPMKGHSHVYWYRQLPEEGLKFMVYLQKENIIDESGMPKERFSAEFPKEGPSILRIQQVVRGDSAAYFCASSPITTYQGNEQFFGPGTRLTVL.

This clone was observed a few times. The CDR3 loop is CASSYRGGVQETQYF. Written as DNA, the CDR3 is TGTGCCAGCAGTTACAGGGGCGGGGTCCAAGAGACCCAGTACTTC. The V call is TRBV6-2 or TRBV6-3, the J call TRBJ2-5; weak D call: TRBD2 (6 bases). V was pared by 2 bases and J by 1 base, with 11 bases between. The CDR3 covers 15 residues. CDR1 and CDR2 from the germline V gene are MNHEY and SVGEGT.

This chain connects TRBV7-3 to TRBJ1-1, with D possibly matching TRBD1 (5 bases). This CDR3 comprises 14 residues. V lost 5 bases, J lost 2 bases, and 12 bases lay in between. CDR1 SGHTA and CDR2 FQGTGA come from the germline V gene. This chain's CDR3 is CASSPGGFNTEAFF. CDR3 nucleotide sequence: TGTGCCAGCAGCCCCGGGGGGTTCAACACTGAAGCTTTCTTT. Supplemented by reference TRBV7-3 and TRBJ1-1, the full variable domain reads GAGVSQTPSNKVTEKGKYVELRCDPISGHTALYWYRQSLGQGPEFLIYFQGTGAADDSGLPNDRFFAVRPEGSVSTLKIQRTERGDSAVYLCASSPGGFNTEAFFGQGTRLTVV.

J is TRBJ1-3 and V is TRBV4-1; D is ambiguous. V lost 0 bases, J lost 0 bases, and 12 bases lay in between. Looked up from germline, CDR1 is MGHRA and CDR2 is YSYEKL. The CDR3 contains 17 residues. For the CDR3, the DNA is TGCGCCAGCAGCCAAGATTGGCAGGTAAGCTCTGGAAACACCATATATTTT. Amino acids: CASSQDWQVSSGNTIYF.

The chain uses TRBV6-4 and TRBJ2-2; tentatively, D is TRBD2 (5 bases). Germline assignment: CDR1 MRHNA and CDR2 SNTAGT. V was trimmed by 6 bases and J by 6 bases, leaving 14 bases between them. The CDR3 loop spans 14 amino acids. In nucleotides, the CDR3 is TGTGCCAGCAGAGAGGGAACAAACTCCGGGGAGCTGTTTTTT. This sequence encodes CASREGTNSGELFF.

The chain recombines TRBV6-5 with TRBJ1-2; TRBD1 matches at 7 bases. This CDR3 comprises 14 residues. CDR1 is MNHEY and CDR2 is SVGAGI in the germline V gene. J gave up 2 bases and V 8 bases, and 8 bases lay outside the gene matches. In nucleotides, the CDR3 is TGTGCCAGCGGAGCGTGGGACAGCAACTATGGCTACACCTTC. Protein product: CASGAWDSNYGYTF.

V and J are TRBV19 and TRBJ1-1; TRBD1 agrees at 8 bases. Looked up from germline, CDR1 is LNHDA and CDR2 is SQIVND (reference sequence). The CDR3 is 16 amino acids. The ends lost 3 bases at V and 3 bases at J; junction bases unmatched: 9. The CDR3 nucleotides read TGTGCCAGTAGTATCGCCCAGGGGGCGCAACACACTGAAGCTTTCTTT. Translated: CASSIAQGAQHTEAFF.